This TCR beta chain stems from a study of blood T cell repertoires in COVID-19. Study context: COVID-19 samples, acute and convalescent, were from the United States, Italy and Spain. The analysed material was cDNA or gDNA that came from T cells, B-cell-depleted T cells, or PBMCs.

Study processing details: Estimation of nucleated cell counts relied on the amplification of reference gene primers. This table comes from immunoSEQ multiplex PCR, and its TCRdb copy is limited to in-frame clones, with some not included. V and J calls and clone size are copied from that table; D and trimming were computed from the DNA. Of about 83,000 clones in the sample, about 88% were seen once. This clone turned up a few times. The CDR3 loop spans 16 amino acids. Trimming took off 5 bases at V and 0 bases at J, with 11 bases between the two ends. Germline V gene lookup returns CDR1 SGHAT and CDR2 FQDESV (reference sequence).

The sequence was collected from a man at least 80 years old with active or convalescent COVID-19. The chain is built from TRBV11-1 and TRBJ1-6; D is undetermined. The sequenced sample consisted of peripheral blood. The CDR3 DNA is TGTGCCAGCAGCCCCGAAGGGAGCTCCTATAATTCACCCCTCCACTTT. The encoded protein is CASSPEGSSYNSPLHF.